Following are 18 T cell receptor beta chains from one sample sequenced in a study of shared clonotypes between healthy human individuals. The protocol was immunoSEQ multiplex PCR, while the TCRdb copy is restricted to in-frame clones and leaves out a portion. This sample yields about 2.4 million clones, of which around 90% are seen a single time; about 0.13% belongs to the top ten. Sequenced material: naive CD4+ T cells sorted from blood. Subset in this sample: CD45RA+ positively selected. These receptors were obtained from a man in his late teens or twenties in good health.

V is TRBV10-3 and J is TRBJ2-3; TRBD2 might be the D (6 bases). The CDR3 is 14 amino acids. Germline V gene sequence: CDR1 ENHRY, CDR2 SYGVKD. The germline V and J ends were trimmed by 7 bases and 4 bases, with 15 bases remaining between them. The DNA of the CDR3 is TGTGCCATCACCCGGGACTGGAGGGCAGATACGCAGTATTTT. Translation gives CAITRDWRADTQYF.

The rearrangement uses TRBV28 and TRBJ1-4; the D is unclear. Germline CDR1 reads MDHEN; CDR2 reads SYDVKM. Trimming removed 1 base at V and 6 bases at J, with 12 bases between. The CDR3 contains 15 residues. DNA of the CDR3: TGTGCCAGCAGTTTATCCCTCGTCGGGGATGAAAAACTGTTTTTT. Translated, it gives CASSLSLVGDEKLFF. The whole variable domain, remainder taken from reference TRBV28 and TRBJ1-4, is DVKVTQSSRYLVKRTGEKVFLECVQDMDHENMFWYRQDPGLGLRLIYFSYDVKMKEKGDIPEGYSVSREKKERFSLILESASTNQTSMYLCASSLSLVGDEKLFFGSGTQLSVL.

The chain's CDR3 is CASSPGLAGAQHYEQYF. CDR3 in DNA: TGTGCCAGCAGTCCCGGACTAGCGGGGGCGCAACACTACGAGCAGTACTTC. The chain links TRBV9 to TRBJ2-7, with 13 bases lining up with TRBD2. The CDR3 runs 17 residues. Germline V gene lookup returns CDR1 SGDLS and CDR2 YYNGEE. V was clipped by 5 bases and J by 3 bases; unmatched bases: 11.

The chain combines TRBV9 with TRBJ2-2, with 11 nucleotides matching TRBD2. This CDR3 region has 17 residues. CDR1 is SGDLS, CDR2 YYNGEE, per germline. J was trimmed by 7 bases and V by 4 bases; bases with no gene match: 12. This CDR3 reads CASSPGVAGGYGGELFF. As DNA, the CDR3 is TGTGCCAGCAGCCCAGGGGTAGCGGGAGGGTACGGCGGGGAGCTGTTTTTT.

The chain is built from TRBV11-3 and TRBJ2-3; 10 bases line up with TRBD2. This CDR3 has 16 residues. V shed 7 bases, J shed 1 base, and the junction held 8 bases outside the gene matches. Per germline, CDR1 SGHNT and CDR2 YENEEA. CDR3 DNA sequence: TGTGCCAGCATCACGATTAGCGGGAGGCGCACAGATACGCAGTATTTT. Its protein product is CASITISGRRTDTQYF.

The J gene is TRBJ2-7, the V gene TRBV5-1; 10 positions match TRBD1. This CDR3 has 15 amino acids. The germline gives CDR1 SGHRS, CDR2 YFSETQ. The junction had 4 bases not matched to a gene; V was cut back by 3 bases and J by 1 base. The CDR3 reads CASSWEGQGSYEQYF. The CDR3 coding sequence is TGCGCCAGCAGCTGGGAGGGACAGGGGTCCTACGAGCAGTACTTC.

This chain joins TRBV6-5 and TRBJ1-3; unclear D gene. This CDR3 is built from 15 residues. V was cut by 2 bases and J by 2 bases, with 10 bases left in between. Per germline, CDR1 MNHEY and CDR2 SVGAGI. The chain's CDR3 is CASSYGGKAGNTIYF. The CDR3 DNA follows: TGTGCCAGCAGTTACGGAGGGAAAGCTGGAAACACCATATATTTT.

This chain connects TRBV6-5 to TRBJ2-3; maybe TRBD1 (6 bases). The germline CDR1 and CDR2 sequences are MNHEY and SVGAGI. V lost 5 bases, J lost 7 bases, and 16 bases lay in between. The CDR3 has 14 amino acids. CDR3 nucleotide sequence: TGTGCCAGCAGTCCCGACCCCGGGACATATACGCAGTATTTT. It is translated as CASSPDPGTYTQYF.

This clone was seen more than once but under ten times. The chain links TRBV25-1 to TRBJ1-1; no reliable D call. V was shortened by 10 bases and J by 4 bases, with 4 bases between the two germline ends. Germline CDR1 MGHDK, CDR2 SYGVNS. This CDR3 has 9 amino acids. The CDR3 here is CAIPTEAFF. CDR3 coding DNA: TGTGCCATCCCCACTGAAGCTTTCTTT.

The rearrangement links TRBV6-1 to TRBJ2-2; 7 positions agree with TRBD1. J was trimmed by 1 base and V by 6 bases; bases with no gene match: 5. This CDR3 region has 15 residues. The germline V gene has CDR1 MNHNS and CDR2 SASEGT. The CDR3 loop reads CASRTWTGNTGELFF. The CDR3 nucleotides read TGTGCCAGCAGGACCTGGACAGGGAACACCGGGGAGCTGTTTTTT.

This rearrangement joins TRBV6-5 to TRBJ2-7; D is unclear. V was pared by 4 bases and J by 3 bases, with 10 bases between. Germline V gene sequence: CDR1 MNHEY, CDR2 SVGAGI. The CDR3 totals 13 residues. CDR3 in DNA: TGTGCCAGCAGTTCGCAACCCGACTACGAGCAGTACTTC. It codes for CASSSQPDYEQYF.

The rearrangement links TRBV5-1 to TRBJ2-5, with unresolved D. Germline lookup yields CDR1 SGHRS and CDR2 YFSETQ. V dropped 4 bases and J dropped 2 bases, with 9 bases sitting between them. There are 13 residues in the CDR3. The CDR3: CASSPGDQETQYF. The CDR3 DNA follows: TGCGCCAGCAGCCCGGGTGATCAAGAGACCCAGTACTTC. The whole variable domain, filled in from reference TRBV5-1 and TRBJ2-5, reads KAGVTQTPRYLIKTRGQQVTLSCSPISGHRSVSWYQQTPGQGLQFLFEYFSETQRNKGNFPGRFSGRQFSNSRSEMNVSTLELGDSALYLCASSPGDQETQYFGPGTRLLVL.

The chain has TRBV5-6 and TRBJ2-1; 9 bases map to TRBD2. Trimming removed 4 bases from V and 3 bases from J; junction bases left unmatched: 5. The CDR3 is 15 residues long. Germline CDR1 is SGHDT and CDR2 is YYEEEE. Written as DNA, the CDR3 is TGTGCCAGCAGCCTTAGCGGGAGTGTCTACAATGAGCAGTTCTTC. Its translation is CASSLSGSVYNEQFF.

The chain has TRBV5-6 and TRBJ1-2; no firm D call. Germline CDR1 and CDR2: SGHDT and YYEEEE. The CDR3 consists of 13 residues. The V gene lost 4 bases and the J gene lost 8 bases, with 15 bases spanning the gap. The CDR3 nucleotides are TGTGCCAGCAGCCCAACCCGACCTGTCGGCTACACCTTC. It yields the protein CASSPTRPVGYTF.

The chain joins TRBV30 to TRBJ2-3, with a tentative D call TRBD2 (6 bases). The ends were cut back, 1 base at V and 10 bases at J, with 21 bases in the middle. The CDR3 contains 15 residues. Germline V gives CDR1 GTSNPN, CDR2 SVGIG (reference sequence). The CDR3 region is CAWSAGAGPPYPQYF. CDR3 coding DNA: TGTGCCTGGAGTGCCGGAGCGGGCCCGCCGTATCCGCAGTATTTT.

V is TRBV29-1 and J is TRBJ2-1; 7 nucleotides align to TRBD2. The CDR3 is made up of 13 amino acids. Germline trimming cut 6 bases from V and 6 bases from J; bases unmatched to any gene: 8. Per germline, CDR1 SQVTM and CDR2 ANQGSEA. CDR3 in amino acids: CSVLGLAANEQFF. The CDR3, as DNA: TGCAGCGTCCTGGGGCTAGCGGCCAATGAGCAGTTCTTC.

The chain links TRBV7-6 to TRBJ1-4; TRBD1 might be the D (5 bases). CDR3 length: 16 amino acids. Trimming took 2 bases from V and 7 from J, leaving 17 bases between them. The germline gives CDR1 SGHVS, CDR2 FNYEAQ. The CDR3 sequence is CASSLSRSGGVEKLFF. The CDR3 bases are TGTGCCAGCAGCTTATCTAGGTCGGGGGGTGTTGAAAAACTGTTTTTT.

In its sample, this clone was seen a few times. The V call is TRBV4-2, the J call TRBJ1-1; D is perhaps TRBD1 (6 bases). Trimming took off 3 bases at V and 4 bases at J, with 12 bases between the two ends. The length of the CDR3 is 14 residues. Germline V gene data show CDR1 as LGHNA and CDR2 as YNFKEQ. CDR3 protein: CASSQDGGLTEAFF. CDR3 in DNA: TGTGCCAGCAGCCAGGATGGGGGCCTCACTGAAGCTTTCTTT.